The entry that follows covers one TCR beta chain sequence. The sample is drawn from a study of blood T cell repertoires in COVID-19. Study details: T cells, B-cell-depleted T cells, or PBMCs supplied cDNA or gDNA.

Source study methods: Amplified reference gene primers provided the basis for estimating nucleated cell counts. TCRdb's copy holds only in-frame clones and misses some; the assay was immunoSEQ multiplex PCR. V, J and clone size are those of that table, while D and trimming were read from the DNA. The sample shows fewer than 300,000 clones, about 80% of them seen only once. The sequence was obtained from a woman in her forties or fifties who had recovered from COVID-19. Material: peripheral blood.

CDR3 protein: CASSLGRGIRGYTF. In nucleotides, the CDR3 is TGTGCCAGCAGTTTAGGCAGGGGAATTCGGGGCTACACCTTC. The chain is built from TRBV27 and TRBJ1-2, with D perhaps matching TRBD1 (6 bases). The CDR3 totals 14 residues. The germline CDR1 and CDR2 sequences are MNHEY and SMNVEV (reference sequence). V shed 2 bases and J shed 8 bases, with 15 bases lying between them.